Detailed here is one T cell receptor (beta chain). Its binding antigen is unknown. No clone much larger than this one lies a single base away; base qualities are absent. The donors were roughly 40 Caucasian individuals from Russia, aged roughly 6 to 95 years, who were systemically healthy. Each donor gave 8 to 10 milliliters of peripheral blood, collected into EDTA-treated Vacutainer tubes. Ficoll-Paque density-gradient centrifugation was used to isolate PBMCs, with at least 6.5 million per sample. Trizol reagent was used to extract total RNA from the PBMCs, yielding at least 6 micrograms per sample. Naive CD45RAhigh/CD27high T cell percentages were measured by flow cytometry on a PBMC aliquot from every donor. V and J lose 1 base and 7 bases, and a span of 23 bases separates them. Taken from the germline V gene (reference sequence), the CDR1 and CDR2 loops are DFQATT and SNEGSKA. Taken from cysteine to phenylalanine, the CDR3 has 16 residues. Of all the DNA, just the CDR3 is kept, 48 bases in frame from base 1.

Receptor libraries were prepared by 5' RACE. The instrument was an Illumina HiSeq 2500. A second about 7 to 12 cycle PCR used a sample-barcoded 5' primer and a J-beta primer mix. Each TCR beta cDNA molecule received a unique molecular identifier from a template-switch 5' adaptor carrying 12 random nucleotides. At least 3 million CDR3-containing paired-end reads were obtained from each sample. First-strand cDNA was synthesized from all RNA with the Mint cDNA synthesis kit, primed by a TRBC-specific oligonucleotide. All cDNA was treated with uracil-DNA glycosylase and then went through a first 18-cycle PCR with the universal primers M1SS and BC2_uni_R. From the authors' description of their analysis: Normalization of each sample was performed by random selection of 1 million high-quality reads, each carrying a distinct molecular identifier. Reads with shared molecular identifiers were discarded instead of being binned into consensus sequences. CDR3 identification, clonotype clustering and error correction used MiTCR with a Q25 quality threshold and the strictest error-elimination algorithm. A nonparametric unseen species model with Euler transformation was used to estimate a lower bound on total TCR beta diversity. The raw public reads went through TCRdb reprocessing: fastp at Q25, MiXCR clone calling, in-frame beta chains kept. Each entry merges the rows of one CDR3 protein and shows their most common DNA and genes. TCRdb assigned the V and J calls; the authors' analysis was not used. The sample profile shows 1 million to 1.2 million distinct CDR3 sequences; 35% to 40% of them were found once. Around 12% of the sample rests with the top ten.

The data stem from a study of blood T cells in healthy people across ages (dated by TCRdb to 2013 to 2016). Context from the whole study: In model experiments, roughly one uniquely barcoded TCR beta cDNA molecule per two T cells was captured by template switching. Age-related changes in TCR beta repertoire diversity were measured in the study by deep sequencing normalized with unique cDNA molecular identifiers. The donors were divided into four age groups: young (average roughly 15 years), middle-aged (about 40), aged (about 60) and long-lived (about 79). To avoid experimental bias, donors of different ages were distributed randomly across sequencing lanes. For two donors (one aged 18 to 30 and one aged 80 or older), the study analyzed two additional independent replicas of 1 million unique cDNA reads from the same blood draw. What the study reported, not specific to this receptor: Because donor CMV infection status was unknown, age-related changes in expanded clonotypes were potentially confounded. The percentage of naive T cells measured by flow cytometry correlated strongly with observed TCR beta diversity. As age increased, observed TCR beta diversity per million T cells dropped in a roughly linear way, and a significant reduction was already evident by age about 36. Estimates of total diversity based on one million sequenced T cells were considered lower bounds and underestimates. The long-lived group showed more naive CD4+ T cells, fewer expanded clones and increased TCR diversity than the aged group, suggesting age selection. Bulk unsorted PBMC profiling prevented conclusive comparison of naive and antigen-experienced compartments.

This receptor was obtained from a man younger than 30 in good health. The specimen was blood. The chain is assembled from TRBV20-1 and TRBJ2-7; no confident D gene assignment can be made. The base sequence is TGCAGTGCTAGAGTGGAAGGCAGCTTCTCCTACAATGAGCAGTACTTC. Its protein product is CSARVEGSFSYNEQYF.